Sequencing of this TCR beta chain was carried out in a study of blood T cell repertoires in COVID-19. Study in general: Both acute and convalescent COVID-19 samples were obtained from the United States, Italy and Spain.

With 2 bases clipped from V and 3 bases from J, the junction kept 7 bases outside the gene matches. Germline values: CDR1 LGHNA, CDR2 YSLEER. CDR3 size: 16 residues. Here immunoSEQ multiplex PCR was the method, and the copy in TCRdb shows in-frame clones only, minus some. The sample includes 100,000 or so clones, roughly 81% of them seen just once. The J gene is TRBJ1-3, the V gene TRBV4-3, with TRBD1 matching over 7 bases. This receptor was identified in a woman aged 70 to 79 with acute or convalescent COVID-19. The specimen sequenced was peripheral blood. The CDR3 coding sequence is TGCGCCAGCAGCCAAAACACAGGGGCGGGTGGAAACACCATATATTTT. Translated: CASSQNTGAGGNTIYF.